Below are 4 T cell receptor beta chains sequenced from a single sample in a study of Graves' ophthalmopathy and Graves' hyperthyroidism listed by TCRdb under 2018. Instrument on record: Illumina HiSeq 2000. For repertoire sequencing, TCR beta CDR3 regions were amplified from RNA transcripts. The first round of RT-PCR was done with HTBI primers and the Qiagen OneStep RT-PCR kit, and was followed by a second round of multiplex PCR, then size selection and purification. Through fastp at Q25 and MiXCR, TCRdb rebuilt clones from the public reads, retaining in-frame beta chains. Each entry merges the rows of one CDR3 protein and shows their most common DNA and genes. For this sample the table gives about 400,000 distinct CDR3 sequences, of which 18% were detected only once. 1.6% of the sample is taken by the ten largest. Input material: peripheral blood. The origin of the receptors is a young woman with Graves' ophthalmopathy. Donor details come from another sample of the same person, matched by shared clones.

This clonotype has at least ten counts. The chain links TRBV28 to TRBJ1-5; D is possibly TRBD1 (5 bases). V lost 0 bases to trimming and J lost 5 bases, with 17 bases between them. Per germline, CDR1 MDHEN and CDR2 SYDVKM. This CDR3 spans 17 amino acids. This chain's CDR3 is CASSLWGIFAGDQPQHF. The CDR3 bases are TGTGCCAGCAGTTTATGGGGGATTTTTGCGGGGGATCAGCCCCAGCATTTT.

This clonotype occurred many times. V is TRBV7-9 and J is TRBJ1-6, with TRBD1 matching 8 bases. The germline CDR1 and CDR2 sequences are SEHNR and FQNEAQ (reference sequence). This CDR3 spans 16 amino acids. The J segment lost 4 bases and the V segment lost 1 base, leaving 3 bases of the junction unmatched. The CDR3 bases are TGTGCCAGCAGCTTAGGGCAGGGGGCTTATAATTCACCCCTCCACTTT. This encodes CASSLGQGAYNSPLHF.

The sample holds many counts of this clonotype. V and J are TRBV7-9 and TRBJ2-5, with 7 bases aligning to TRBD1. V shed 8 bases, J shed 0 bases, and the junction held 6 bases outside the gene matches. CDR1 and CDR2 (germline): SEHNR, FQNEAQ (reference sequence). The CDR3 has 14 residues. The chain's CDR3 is CASVARGYQETQYF. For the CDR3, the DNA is TGTGCCAGCGTAGCCAGGGGGTACCAAGAGACCCAGTACTTC.

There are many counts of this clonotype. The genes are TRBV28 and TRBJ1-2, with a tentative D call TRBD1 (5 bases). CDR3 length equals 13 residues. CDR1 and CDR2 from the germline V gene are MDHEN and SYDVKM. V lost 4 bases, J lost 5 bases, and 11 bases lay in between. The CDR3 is CASSSATVYGYTF. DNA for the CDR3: TGTGCCAGCAGTTCGGCGACAGTTTATGGCTACACCTTC.